One sample yielded the 16 T cell receptor beta chains listed below, sequenced in a study of patients and donors after allogeneic stem cell transplantation. TCRdb re-derived calls from the RT-PCR reads in MiXCR, one entry per CDR3 protein. The repertoire includes 150,000 to 200,000 distinct CDR3 sequences, about 40% of them detected once, and less than 40% sits in the top ten. The source material was blood, either unsorted or a sorted T cell fraction (not recorded which). These receptors were taken from a human donor who was either an allogeneic HSCT recipient or a stem cell or donor lymphocyte infusion donor (not recorded which). It is not recorded whose cells these are; they may come from a transplant donor.

CDR3: CSVAGTNTEAFF. CDR3 nucleotides: TGCAGCGTTGCAGGGACGAACACTGAAGCTTTCTTT. The J gene is TRBJ1-1, the V gene TRBV29-1, with TRBD1 as a possible D gene (5 bases). The CDR3 is 12 residues long. Germline V gives CDR1 SQVTM, CDR2 ANQGSEA. V was shortened by 4 bases and J by 1 base, with 7 bases between the two germline ends.

In this sample, this clonotype turned up a few times. V gene TRBV7-8 combines with J gene TRBJ2-5; no reliable D call. The germline V and J ends were trimmed by 1 base and 1 base, with 10 bases remaining between them. CDR1 and CDR2 from the germline V gene are SGHVS and FQNEAQ. The CDR3 is 15 amino acids. DNA of the CDR3: TGTGCCAGCAGCTTAGAAGGCTCACCCCAAGAGACCCAGTACTTC. It translates to CASSLEGSPQETQYF.

The rearrangement joins TRBV27 to TRBJ1-5; D perhaps matches TRBD1 (5 bases). CDR3 length: 17 amino acids. The germline V gene has CDR1 MNHEY and CDR2 SMNVEV (reference sequence). V was shortened by 3 bases and J by 3 bases, with 18 bases between the two germline ends. The CDR3 nucleotides are TGTGCCAGCAGTTTGAATTGGGACCCGTCGATCAATCAGCCCCAGCATTTT. Its translation is CASSLNWDPSINQPQHF.

The sample holds a few counts of this clonotype. The V call is TRBV10-3, the J call TRBJ1-2, with 8 bases lining up with TRBD1. With V trimmed by 11 bases and J by 7 bases, 6 bases remained unmatched. Germline V gene lookup returns CDR1 ENHRY and CDR2 SYGVKD. The CDR3 consists of 11 residues. The CDR3 DNA reads as TGTGCCCTCCGGACAGGGTCTGGCTACACCTTC. This sequence encodes CALRTGSGYTF.

This clonotype was detected a few times. J is TRBJ1-1 and V is TRBV29-1; 7 bases are shared with TRBD1. The CDR3 covers 13 residues. The J segment lost 2 bases and the V segment lost 7 bases, leaving 7 bases of the junction unmatched. Looked up from germline, CDR1 is SQVTM and CDR2 is ANQGSEA. CDR3 region: CSGSRGVNTEAFF. The CDR3 DNA reads TGCAGCGGGAGCAGGGGGGTTAACACTGAAGCTTTCTTT.

The sample holds a few counts of this clonotype. The rearrangement links TRBV15 to TRBJ1-2; TRBD1 might be the D (5 bases). This CDR3 is built from 13 residues. Trimming took off 5 bases at V and 4 bases at J, with 11 bases between the two ends. Germline V gene data show CDR1 as LNHNV and CDR2 as YYDKDF (reference sequence). In nucleotides, the CDR3 is TGTGCCACCAGCGGCGGAAGGGGCTATGGCTACACCTTC. Its translation: CATSGGRGYGYTF.

This clonotype was found a few times. The chain is built from TRBV20-1 and TRBJ1-6; 8 bases agree with TRBD1. The CDR3 sequence is 17 residues long. Germline CDR1 DFQATT, CDR2 SNEGSKA (reference sequence). The J segment lost 9 bases and the V segment lost 1 base, leaving 14 bases of the junction unmatched. CDR3 residues: CSARVSPDRGGRSPLHF. The CDR3 DNA is TGCAGTGCTAGAGTCAGCCCCGACAGGGGAGGTCGTTCACCCCTCCACTTT.

The rearrangement joins TRBV20-1 to TRBJ2-4; 8 nucleotides line up with TRBD1. Germline values: CDR1 DFQATT, CDR2 SNEGSKA (reference sequence). The CDR3 loop spans 15 amino acids. The ends lost 4 bases at V and 3 bases at J; junction bases unmatched: 8. The CDR3 region is CSATLTGEDKNIQYF. As DNA, the CDR3 is TGCAGTGCTACCTTGACAGGGGAGGACAAAAACATTCAGTACTTC.

V is TRBV2 and J is TRBJ1-1; the D gene is possibly TRBD1 (5 bases). Trimming took off 1 base at V and 5 bases at J, with 14 bases between the two ends. Germline CDR1 is SNHLY and CDR2 is FYNNEI. CDR3 length: 15 residues. CDR3 bases: TGTGCCAGCAGTGAAGTAACGGGGCCGGGGACTGAAGCTTTCTTT. It specifies CASSEVTGPGTEAFF.

This chain uses TRBV6-1 with TRBJ1-6; D not resolved. Germline V gene sequence: CDR1 MNHNS, CDR2 SASEGT. This CDR3 spans 16 amino acids. V was cut by 2 bases and J by 9 bases, with 17 bases left in between. This chain's CDR3 is CASSELLSGGPSPLHF. CDR3 DNA: TGTGCCAGCAGTGAACTTCTATCCGGTGGGCCTTCACCCCTCCACTTT.

The rearrangement links TRBV9 to TRBJ2-2, with D unresolved. Looked up from germline, CDR1 is SGDLS and CDR2 is YYNGEE. The CDR3 covers 14 residues. The V end was cut by 2 bases, the J end by 4 bases, with 9 bases between. Written as DNA, the CDR3 is TGTGCCAGCAGCGTGGTCTCTGCCACCGGGGAGCTGTTTTTT. Translating gives CASSVVSATGELFF. The variable domain in full, completed from reference TRBV9 and TRBJ2-2, reads DSGVTQTPKHLITATGQRVTLRCSPRSGDLSVYWYQQSLDQGLQFLIQYYNGEERAKGNILERFSAQQFPDLHSELNLSSLELGDSALYFCASSVVSATGELFFGEGSRLTVL.

The chain has TRBV6-2 or TRBV6-3 and TRBJ2-7, with D maybe TRBD2 (6 bases). From germline, CDR1 is MNHEY and CDR2 SVGEGT. This CDR3 is 12 amino acids long. V was trimmed by 4 bases and J by 7 bases, leaving 11 bases between them. CDR3: CASSWAAGEQYF. The CDR3 region has the DNA TGTGCCAGCAGTTGGGCGGCGGGGGAGCAGTACTTC.

This clonotype was detected a few times. The chain links TRBV10-3 to TRBJ2-1; perhaps TRBD2 as D (6 bases). V was clipped by 6 bases and J by 5 bases, with 17 bases between them. This CDR3 comprises 15 residues. CDR1 is ENHRY, CDR2 SYGVKD, per germline. In DNA, the CDR3 is TGTGCCATCAGAGGGGACTCGCGACTCGACAATGAGCAGTTCTTC. Encoded protein: CAIRGDSRLDNEQFF.

The chain employs TRBV6-5 and TRBJ2-2; 8 bases map to TRBD2. The germline V gene has CDR1 MNHEY and CDR2 SVGAGI. This CDR3 is built from 14 residues. After removal of 5 bases from V and 6 bases from J, the junction contained 5 bases not matched to a gene. This CDR3 reads CASSPGLGAGELFF. DNA for the CDR3: TGTGCCAGCAGTCCGGGACTAGGGGCCGGGGAGCTGTTTTTT.

The genes are TRBV19 and TRBJ1-1; D possibly corresponds to TRBD1 (5 bases). This CDR3 is built from 13 residues. CDR1 LNHDA and CDR2 SQIVND come from the germline V gene (reference sequence). The V end lost 3 bases, the J end lost 4 bases, and 9 bases lay between the germline ends. Here the CDR3 reads CASSMGEGTEAFF. CDR3 nucleotide sequence: TGTGCCAGTAGTATGGGGGAGGGCACTGAAGCTTTCTTT.

This clonotype was picked up a small number of times. This chain connects TRBV12-3 or TRBV12-4 to TRBJ1-2; weak D call: TRBD1 (5 bases). The CDR3 has 14 amino acids. V was cut by 2 bases and J by 5 bases, with 12 bases left in between. The CDR3 sequence is CASSLSRAQYGYTF. The CDR3 DNA follows: TGTGCCAGCAGTTTAAGCAGGGCGCAGTATGGCTACACCTTC.